This TCR beta chain came from a study of human T cells and chemical hapten exposure (dated by TCRdb to the early 2020s). As for the study more broadly: For sensitization, 2% DPC in acetone was applied to a 2 cm by 2 cm area of upper inner arm skin. The mostly female patient cohort included alopecia areata with under or over 50% scalp involvement, alopecia totalis and alopecia universalis. Libraries were pooled for sequencing, and per-sample TCR yields varied mainly because of small differences in library volumes within the pool. The study tracked peripheral blood TCR repertoire changes in vivo during primary and secondary sensitization to the hapten diphenylcyclopropenone (DPC) in alopecia patients. Patch testing was done on the upper back using Finn chambers containing 0.01% DPC, and results were scored after 6 days according to International Contact Dermatitis Research Group standards. Blood samples were taken from patients before sensitization (week 0) and at 2, 6 and about 24 weeks after DPC sensitization. Weekly therapeutic DPC doses were additionally applied to the scalp of patients throughout the roughly 25-week study period. For TCR sequencing, blood came from 25 to 35 alopecia patients at anywhere from one to four time points (pre-sensitization, 2, 6 and 24 weeks). Overall results and qualifications from the work: Compared with pre-sensitization or healthy control sets, expanded TCRs formed significantly more large CDR3 similarity clusters, which is consistent with antigen-driven responses. DPC sensitization did not change how many TCRs were above 1 in 1000 frequency, and no evidence was found of alterations in global repertoire structure. Because every patient had alopecia, a presumed autoimmune disease, the patients' immune response might differ from that of healthy individuals. The number of PT1 expanded TCRs positively correlated with patch test score, significant at thresholds 8, 16 and 32 but not 4. After repeated subsampling, changes were observed in the strength of the expansion versus patch-test correlation and in the threshold at which the correlation became significant.

In its sample, this clonotype was seen many times. Its target antigen remains unknown. No base qualities exist here, and no much larger clone lies one base off it. V loses 6 bases of germline sequence and J loses 3 bases, and the interval between the two ends is 21 bases. The CDR3, from cysteine to phenylalanine, totals 15 residues. Here the CDR3 DNA is all that survives: 45 bases in frame from base 1. Sequences DFQATT (CDR1) and SNEGSKA (CDR2) are obtained from the germline V gene (reference sequence). The time point label, read with the paper, signifies: patch test 2, 6 weeks after DPC sensitization. The sample's treatment or condition label is to be understood as: therapeutic diphenylcyclopropenone sensitization with weekly scalp DPC. At each patch-test visit, blood was drawn before the patch test was applied. Patients were eligible if aged 18 to 70, diagnosed with alopecia and judged suitable for DPC therapy, and pregnant patients were excluded. Unfractionated whole blood was collected in Tempus Blood RNA tubes, and total RNA was extracted from that blood.

Library method: RACE. Reads for this sample came from a NextSeq 500. During library preparation, unique molecular identifiers were attached to individual cDNA molecules so that TCRs could be counted quantitatively and reproducibly. From each blood RNA sample, both TCR alpha and TCR beta chains were sequenced. Regarding the original processing steps: The median number of TCRs per sample was 95,638, ranging from about 20,000 to 690,600. V, J and CDR3 annotation of the TCR reads was carried out using the Decombinator software suite. For PS versus PT1 abundance plots, all samples were subsampled to the same number of TCRs (28,000). TCRs were defined as expanded if absent before sensitization and observed at least eight times at the 2-week time point. TCRdb itself trimmed the public reads at Q25 with fastp, ran MiXCR and retained productive beta chains. Entries are consolidated by CDR3 protein sequence, retaining the most common genes and DNA. The V and J calls were determined by TCRdb, not by the authors. In all, the sample holds approximately 350,000 distinct CDR3 sequences, and more than 5% of those were seen once. The biggest ten clones account for around 5.6% of the sample.

Sequencing used whole blood, obtained in connection with sensitization to the hapten diphenylcyclopropenone (DPC). The sequence came from a woman in her late teens or twenties with alopecia areata. Some clones in this sample may be carry-over from other donors' samples. The rearrangement joined TRBV20-1 to TRBJ2-7; TRBD1 is possibly the D segment (7 matching bases). Read as DNA, the sequence is TGCAGTGCCGGGGGACCTACAGGGGCGATCTACGAGCAGTACTTC. This gives the protein CSAGGPTGAIYEQYF.